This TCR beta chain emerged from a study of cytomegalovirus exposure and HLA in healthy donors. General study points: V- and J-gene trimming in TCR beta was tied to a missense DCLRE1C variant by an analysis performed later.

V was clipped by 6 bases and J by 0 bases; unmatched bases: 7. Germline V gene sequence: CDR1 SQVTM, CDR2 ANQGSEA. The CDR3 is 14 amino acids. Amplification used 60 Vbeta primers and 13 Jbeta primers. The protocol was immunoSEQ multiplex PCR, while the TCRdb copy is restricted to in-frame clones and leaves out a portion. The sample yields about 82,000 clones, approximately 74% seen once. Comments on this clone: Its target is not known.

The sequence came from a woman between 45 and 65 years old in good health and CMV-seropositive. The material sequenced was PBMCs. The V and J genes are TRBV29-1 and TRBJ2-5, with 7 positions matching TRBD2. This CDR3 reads CSVGTTENQETQYF. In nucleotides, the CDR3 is TGCAGCGTGGGGACTACCGAAAACCAAGAGACCCAGTACTTC.